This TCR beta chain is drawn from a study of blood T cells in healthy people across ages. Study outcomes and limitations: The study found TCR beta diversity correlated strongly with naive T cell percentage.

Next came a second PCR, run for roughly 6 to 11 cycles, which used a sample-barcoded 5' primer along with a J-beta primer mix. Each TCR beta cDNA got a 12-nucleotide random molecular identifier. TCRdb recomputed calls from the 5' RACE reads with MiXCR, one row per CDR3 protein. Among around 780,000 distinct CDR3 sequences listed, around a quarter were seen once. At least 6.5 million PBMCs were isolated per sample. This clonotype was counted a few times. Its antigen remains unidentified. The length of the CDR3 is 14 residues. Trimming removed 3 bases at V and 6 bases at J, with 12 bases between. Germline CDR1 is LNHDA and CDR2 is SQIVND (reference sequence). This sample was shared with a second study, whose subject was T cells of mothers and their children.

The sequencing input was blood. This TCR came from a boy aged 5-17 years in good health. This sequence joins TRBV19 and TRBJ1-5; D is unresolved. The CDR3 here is CASSIGQRAQPQHF. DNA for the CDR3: TGTGCCAGTAGTATCGGGCAGAGGGCTCAGCCCCAGCATTTT. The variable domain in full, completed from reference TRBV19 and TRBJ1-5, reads DGGITQSPKYLFRKEGQNVTLSCEQNLNHDAMYWYRQDPGQGLRLIYYSQIVNDFQKGDIAEGYSVSREKKESFPLTVTSAQKNPTAFYLCASSIGQRAQPQHFGDGTRLSIL.